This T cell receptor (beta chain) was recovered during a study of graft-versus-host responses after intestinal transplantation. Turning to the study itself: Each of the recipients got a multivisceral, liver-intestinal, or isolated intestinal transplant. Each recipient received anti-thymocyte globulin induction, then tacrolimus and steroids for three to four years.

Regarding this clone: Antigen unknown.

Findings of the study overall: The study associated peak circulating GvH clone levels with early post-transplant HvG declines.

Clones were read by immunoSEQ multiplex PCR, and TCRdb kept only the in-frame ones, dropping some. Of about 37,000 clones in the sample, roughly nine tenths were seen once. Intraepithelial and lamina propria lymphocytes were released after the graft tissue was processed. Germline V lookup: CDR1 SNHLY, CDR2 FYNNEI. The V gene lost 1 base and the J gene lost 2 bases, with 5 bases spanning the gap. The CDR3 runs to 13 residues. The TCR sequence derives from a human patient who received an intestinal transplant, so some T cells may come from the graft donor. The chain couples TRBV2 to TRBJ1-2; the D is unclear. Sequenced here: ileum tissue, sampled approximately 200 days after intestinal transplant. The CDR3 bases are TGTGCCAGCAGTGAAGGGGTGAACTATGGCTACACCTTC. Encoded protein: CASSEGVNYGYTF.